The 28 T cell receptor beta chains below come from one sample, sequenced in a study of molecular identifiers for immune sequencing clone quantification. MiXCR, run by TCRdb on the PCR reads, gives a single entry per CDR3 protein. The table includes tens of thousands of distinct CDR3 sequences, approximately 25% detected once. The source material was naive CD8+ T cells from blood, with Jurkat cell RNA spiked in. Subset indicated: FACS-sorted CD8+CD4-CCR7+CD45RA+ naive T cells. The receptors come from a human donor in good health. Some libraries in this study had Jurkat cell RNA spiked in.

By sample fraction, this clonotype is medium-sized. The chain recombines TRBV5-1 with TRBJ2-5; the match to TRBD1 covers 7 bases. The CDR3 runs to 14 residues. Germline V lookup: CDR1 SGHRS, CDR2 YFSETQ. Unmatched junction bases numbered 7, after V lost 3 bases and J lost 5 bases. The CDR3 here is CASSSTGNEETQYF. CDR3 coding DNA: TGCGCCAGCAGCTCGACAGGGAATGAGGAGACCCAGTACTTC.

This clonotype was recorded at least ten times. This chain links TRBV10-3 with TRBJ2-7; no clear D gene. Germline lookup yields CDR1 ENHRY and CDR2 SYGVKD. The CDR3 spans 12 residues. V dropped 0 bases and J dropped 3 bases, with 3 bases sitting between them. The CDR3 nucleotides are TGTGCCATCAGTGAGTCGGACTACGAGCAGTACTTC. Its protein product is CAISESDYEQYF.

This clonotype was seen repeatedly, ten times or more. The gene calls are TRBV12-3 or TRBV12-4 and TRBJ2-7, with TRBD1 matching 7 bases. Trimming removed 5 bases from V and 6 bases from J; junction bases left unmatched: 7. This CDR3 is 13 amino acids long. The CDR3 region is CASSPNTGVEQYF. The CDR3 DNA reads TGTGCCAGCAGTCCGAATACAGGGGTCGAGCAGTACTTC.

This clonotype was seen repeatedly, ten times or more. The rearrangement uses TRBV7-9 and TRBJ2-3; D is perhaps TRBD1 (5 bases). Between the trimmed V and J ends, which lost 8 bases and 2 bases, there was a span of 11 bases. This CDR3 is built from 13 residues. CDR1 is SEHNR, CDR2 FQNEAQ, per germline (reference sequence). The CDR3 region is CASEAGNTDTQYF. CDR3 DNA sequence: TGTGCCAGCGAGGCAGGGAACACAGATACGCAGTATTTT.

With regard to this clonotype: One base away lies a much larger clone, so this may be a sequencing read error. J is TRBJ2-1 and V is TRBV4-1; a possible D gene is TRBD1 (5 bases). This CDR3 has 15 residues. V gave up 3 bases and J gave up 8 bases, with 17 bases separating them. Germline V gene data show CDR1 as MGHRA and CDR2 as YSYEKL. CDR3: CASSHAGLKDDEQFF. In DNA form, the CDR3 reads TGCGCCAGCAGCCATGCAGGGCTCAAGGACGATGAGCAGTTCTTC.

This clonotype appeared many times. The rearrangement links TRBV20-1 to TRBJ2-2, with no clear D. Germline CDR1 reads DFQATT; CDR2 reads SNEGSKA (reference sequence). The V end was cut by 5 bases, the J end by 5 bases, with 15 bases between. CDR3 length: 14 amino acids. CDR3 region: CSAFVGIGTGELFF. CDR3 bases: TGCAGTGCTTTTGTGGGTATCGGGACCGGGGAGCTGTTTTTT.

Note on this clonotype: With a much larger clone just one base away, this may be a read error. V gene TRBV6-5 combines with J gene TRBJ2-5; D not certain. Trimming removed 2 bases from V and 5 bases from J, with 3 bases in between. Germline CDR1 reads MNHEY; CDR2 reads SVGAGI. The length of the CDR3 is 11 residues. The CDR3 DNA is TGTGCCAGCAGTTACGTGGAGACCCAGTACTTC. It encodes CASSYVETQYF.

A note on this clonotype: A clone one base away is much larger, so this may be a read error. The V gene is TRBV30, the J gene TRBJ2-1; D call uncertain. Germline V gene data show CDR1 as GTSNPN and CDR2 as SVGIG (reference sequence). This CDR3 is 10 amino acids long. V gave up 1 base and J gave up 12 bases, with 7 bases separating them. The CDR3 loop reads CAWSDSAQFF. The CDR3 nucleotides are TGTGCCTGGAGTGACTCAGCGCAGTTCTTC.

In its sample, this clonotype was seen a few times. This may be a read error: a much more frequent sequence differs by one nucleotide. The conserved phenylalanine or tryptophan is not found at the CDR3 terminus, so this likely reflects a read error. This chain joins TRBV20-1 and TRBJ2-2, with D perhaps TRBD2 (5 bases). CDR1 DFQATT and CDR2 SNEGSKA come from the germline V gene (reference sequence). CDR3 length: 17 residues. V was pared by 6 bases and J by 1 base, with 21 bases between. CDR3 coding DNA: TGCAGTGCCTCTCACGACCCGAGAGAGGGGAACACCGGGGAGCTGTTTGTT. Translation gives CSASHDPREGNTGELFV.

Concerning this clonotype itself: With a much larger clone just one base away, this may be a read error. V gene TRBV21-1 combines with J gene TRBJ2-1; the D call of TRBD1 is as the table states it, not checked on the DNA. TRBV21-1 is marked as a pseudogene. CDR3 size: 18 residues. Here the CDR3 reads CASSKRGLWAGGYNEQFF. The DNA for the CDR3 is TGTGCCAGCAGCAAGAGGGGGTTGTGGGCCGGTGGTTACAATGAGCAGTTCTTC.

Notes on this clonotype: A much larger clone differs from this one at a single base, so this may be a read error. This sequence joins TRBV6-2 or TRBV6-3 and TRBJ1-1; no clear D. The CDR3 runs to 13 residues. Germline V gene sequence: CDR1 MNHEY, CDR2 SVGEGT. V shed 2 bases and J shed 4 bases, with 8 bases lying between them. Here the CDR3 DNA reads TGTGCCAGCAGTTACGTTTATAGCACTGAAGCTTTCTTT. It yields the protein CASSYVYSTEAFF.

This clonotype was seen ten or more times. This sequence joins TRBV6-2 or TRBV6-3 and TRBJ1-1; perhaps TRBD1 as D (5 bases). The germline V and J ends were trimmed by 6 bases and 8 bases, with 13 bases remaining between them. This CDR3 is built from 12 residues. The germline CDR1 and CDR2 sequences are MNHEY and SVGEGT. The CDR3 region has the DNA TGTGCCAGCAGGCAAGGGACGGGAGAAGCTTTCTTT. Protein sequence: CASRQGTGEAFF.

This clonotype was seen many times. The rearrangement joins TRBV11-2 to TRBJ2-2; D is uncertain. CDR1 SGHAT and CDR2 FQNNGV come from the germline V gene. V gave up 7 bases and J gave up 6 bases, with 21 bases separating them. CDR3 size: 16 residues. The CDR3, as DNA: TGTGCCAGCACCCCTGGCTGGGCCAAGATCGCCGGGGAGCTGTTTTTT. Translated, it gives CASTPGWAKIAGELFF.

With respect to this clonotype: One end of the junction does not line up with germline, which may come from a read error. This rearrangement joins TRBV9 to TRBJ1-1; a weak D match, TRBD1 (6 bases). This CDR3 has 13 amino acids. Germline V gives CDR1 SGDLS, CDR2 YYNGEE. The chain's CDR3 is CASSVTGGTEALF. In DNA form, the CDR3 reads TGTGCGAGCAGCGTGACAGGTGGAACTGAAGCTCTCTTT.

In its sample, this clonotype was seen many times. The chain is built from TRBV19 and TRBJ2-7, with 10 positions matching TRBD2. The CDR3 has 16 amino acids. Germline CDR1 reads LNHDA; CDR2 reads SQIVND (reference sequence). V lost 4 bases and J lost 2; bases outside the gene matches: 8. The CDR3 DNA is TGTGCCAGTAGTACCAGACTAGCGGGCCAGGCCTACGAGCAGTACTTC. Amino acids: CASSTRLAGQAYEQYF.

This clonotype was counted at least ten times. The V and J genes are TRBV20-1 and TRBJ2-1; possible D gene TRBD1, 5 bases. The CDR3 spans 12 residues. From germline, CDR1 is DFQATT and CDR2 SNEGSKA (reference sequence). V was pared by 5 bases and J by 3 bases, with 8 bases between. The CDR3 sequence is CSALGVYNEQFF. The CDR3 nucleotides are TGCAGTGCTTTAGGGGTCTACAATGAGCAGTTCTTC.

This clonotype was observed at least ten times. The chain is built from TRBV7-9 and TRBJ1-4, with unresolved D. The V gene lost 5 bases and the J gene lost 2 bases, with 12 bases spanning the gap. The CDR3 contains 15 residues. Germline CDR1 and CDR2: SEHNR and FQNEAQ (reference sequence). The CDR3 is CASSTRVGTNEKLFF. The CDR3 DNA reads as TGTGCCAGCAGCACCAGAGTCGGGACTAATGAAAAACTGTTTTTT.

This clonotype counts as medium-sized. The chain recombines TRBV5-6 with TRBJ2-7; D is uncertain. CDR1 SGHDT and CDR2 YYEEEE come from the germline V gene. The CDR3 sequence is 14 residues long. V was cut by 4 bases and J by 2 bases, with 13 bases left in between. The CDR3 sequence: CASSPEGLPYEQYF. The CDR3, as DNA: TGTGCCAGCAGCCCAGAAGGCCTACCCTACGAGCAGTACTTC.

Concerning this clonotype: One base away lies a much larger clone, so this may be a sequencing read error. The chain employs TRBV27 and TRBJ2-3; D uncertain. CDR1 is MNHEY and CDR2 is SMNVEV in the germline V gene (reference sequence). CDR3 length: 13 residues. Between the trimmed V and J ends, which lost 5 bases and 4 bases, there was a span of 10 bases. CDR3 sequence reads: CASSDPRSDTQYF. Written as DNA, the CDR3 is TGTGCCAGCAGTGACCCTAGATCAGATACGCAGTATTTT.

Many counts were recorded for this clonotype. V is TRBV4-3 and J is TRBJ1-2; 7 bases align to TRBD1. CDR3 length: 15 residues. Trimming removed 1 base from V and 4 bases from J; junction bases left unmatched: 6. Germline CDR1 and CDR2: LGHNA and YSLEER. The CDR3 DNA sequence: TGCGCCAGCAGCCAAGGCTCCGGGACAGCCTATGGCTACACCTTC. Translating it yields CASSQGSGTAYGYTF.

This clonotype was seen at least ten times. V is TRBV7-6 and J is TRBJ2-3; D gene unclear. The V gene lost 5 bases and the J gene lost 2 bases, with 8 bases spanning the gap. The germline V gene has CDR1 SGHVS and CDR2 FNYEAQ. The CDR3 totals 13 residues. Here the CDR3 reads CASSPSNTDTQYF. Here the CDR3 DNA reads TGTGCCAGCAGCCCGTCGAACACAGATACGCAGTATTTT.

Notes on this clonotype: A much larger clonotype is one base distant, so this may be a read error. V usage is TRBV12-3 or TRBV12-4 and J usage is TRBJ2-7, with TRBD1 identical over 7 bases. V dropped 5 bases and J dropped 6; count of bases not matched to a gene: 7. The CDR3 covers 13 residues. The CDR3: CASSPDTGVEQYF. CDR3 sequence (DNA): TGTGCCAGCAGTCCGGATACAGGGGTCGAGCAGTACTTC.

This clonotype was detected a few times. The CDR3, as DNA: TGTGCCAGCAGCTTACTCACCGGACAGGGGGCGCCCAGGGCCAACGAGCAGTACTTC. Its protein is CASSLLTGQGAPRANEQYF. The chain links TRBV11-2 to TRBJ2-7; 11 bases map to TRBD1. Germline V lookup: CDR1 SGHAT, CDR2 FQNNGV. This CDR3 comprises 19 residues. After removal of 2 bases from V and 5 bases from J, the junction contained 17 bases not matched to a gene.

This clonotype was recorded at least ten times. V is TRBV6-1 and J is TRBJ2-2, with a weak D call TRBD1 (6 bases). V was shortened by 3 bases and J by 4 bases, with 9 bases between the two germline ends. The CDR3 runs to 14 residues. Germline CDR1 MNHNS, CDR2 SASEGT. CDR3 nucleotides: TGTGCCAGCAGTGAGGGGACAAGCACCGGGGAGCTGTTTTTT. Amino acids: CASSEGTSTGELFF.

This clonotype appeared a few times. The chain combines TRBV28 with TRBJ1-1, with D perhaps matching TRBD1 (5 bases). Germline CDR1 is MDHEN and CDR2 is SYDVKM. With 8 bases removed from V and 5 bases from J, the gap between germline ends came to 15 bases. The CDR3 extends over 13 amino acids. The DNA of the CDR3 is TGTGCCAGCGTAATCCGGGGGAGGACTGAAGCTTTCTTT. Amino acids: CASVIRGRTEAFF.

This clonotype was recorded many times. V gene TRBV12-3 or TRBV12-4 combines with J gene TRBJ1-1; 7 bases match TRBD1. This CDR3 region has 14 residues. V dropped 1 base and J dropped 6; count of bases not matched to a gene: 5. The CDR3 sequence is CASSLEGAGSEAFF. The CDR3 DNA sequence: TGTGCCAGCAGTTTAGAGGGGGCAGGGTCTGAAGCTTTCTTT.

This clonotype occurred many times. The chain is built from TRBV20-1 and TRBJ2-3; D is perhaps TRBD1 (6 bases). The V end was cut by 0 bases, the J end by 0 bases, with 10 bases between. This CDR3 is 15 amino acids long. Germline CDR1 reads DFQATT; CDR2 reads SNEGSKA (reference sequence). The CDR3 protein is CSAREGQWSTDTQYF. The CDR3 DNA reads as TGCAGTGCTAGAGAAGGACAGTGGAGCACAGATACGCAGTATTTT.

This clonotype was counted ten times or more. Here the CDR3 reads CASSFSPGLAYEQYF. For the CDR3, the DNA is TGTGCCAGCAGTTTCAGCCCGGGGCTTGCCTACGAGCAGTACTTC. V is TRBV27 and J is TRBJ2-7; D could derive from TRBD1 or TRBD2 (5 bases each). The V end was cut by 3 bases, the J end by 2 bases, with 14 bases between. The CDR3 sequence is 15 residues long. Germline CDR1 MNHEY, CDR2 SMNVEV (reference sequence).